Described below is a single T cell receptor (beta chain) sequence and its context. The target of this receptor is not known. Base qualities are not at hand, and no much larger clone is one base apart. Each collaborating institution followed its own protocols to collect whole blood in K2EDTA tubes. For TCRbeta analysis, collaborators shipped samples as frozen whole blood, isolated PBMCs, or DNA extracted from either of those sample types. TCRbeta CDR3 regions were amplified from genomic DNA using the immunoSEQ Assay, a bias-controlled multiplex PCR. From the authors' description of their analysis: The number of nucleated cells in each sample was estimated from the amplification of reference gene primers within the assay. To quantify the absolute abundance of each unique TCRbeta CDR3 rearrangement, sequence reads were collapsed and filtered. Productive Simpson clonality was computed per sample as the square root of Simpson's diversity index over productive rearrangements. Held by TCRdb, this immuneACCESS table contains in-frame sequences only and omits some clones. Under half of the omission traces to an unresolved V gene where checked; the cause of the rest is unknown. V, J and clone size derive from that table, while D and trimming were established from the DNA sequence. Within this sample are approximately 58,000 clones, with approximately 80% of them counted one time only. About two fifths of the sample is taken by the ten largest.

In the germline V gene (reference sequence), CDR1 corresponds to GTSNPN and CDR2 to SVGIG. V is pruned by 3 bases and J by 4 bases, leaving 5 bases of the junction without a gene match. Measured from the cysteine to the phenylalanine, the CDR3 is 14 residues long. The sequence is cut down to CDR3 DNA, 42 bases in frame from base 1. The data were obtained in a study of blood T cell repertoires in COVID-19 (dated by TCRdb to about 2020). Study-wide context: Samples from collaborators originated in the United States, Italy and Spain and spanned both the acute and convalescent phases of COVID-19. The prospective study material was composed of cDNA or gDNA derived from T cells, B-cell-depleted T cells, or PBMCs. The sample metadata nearly always contained a de-identified subject ID, COVID-19 status, age in years and sex. Subjects who had been exposed to COVID-19, were actively infected with it, or had recovered from it provided the deeply sampled blood TCRbeta repertoires that made up the dataset. Where available, HLA class I and class II types were obtained from metadata supplied by the sample provider rather than from assay-based typing. The repertoires were released in a freely available public database intended as a resource for research on the immune response to SARS-CoV-2. Samples were obtained from the ongoing ImmuneRACE study (first 160 participants) and from 1,254 subjects provided by 6 global collaborators.

What the authors observed across the whole study: The quantity of clinical and demographic metadata differed by source and by participant and was supplied without curation.

Rearrangement joined TRBV30 to TRBJ2-1, with 8 bases matching TRBD2. This TCR derives from a man in his 70s with active or convalescent COVID-19. The source material was peripheral blood. Here the CDR3 is given as CAWRDRGGYNEQFF. The DNA reads as follows: TGTGCCTGGAGGGACCGGGGGGGGTACAATGAGCAGTTCTTC.